Listed below are T cell receptor beta chains from one sample, sequenced in a study of blood T cells in healthy people across ages. TCRdb re-derived calls from the 5' RACE reads in MiXCR, one entry per CDR3 protein. The table records 550,000 to 650,000 distinct CDR3 sequences, around 31% of them present only once. The material sequenced was blood. Receptors were obtained from a woman older than 75 in good health. The CDR3 runs from the conserved cysteine through the conserved F or W. The D gene is left open where the match is weak. Expanded clones are given a class, and other clones once, few, many or no size at all.

size: many
D: -
J: TRBJ1-2
V: TRBV4-3
DNA: TGCGCCAGCAGCCAAGACTACAGGGCTTTGGGGGGCTACACCTTC
CDR3: CASSQDYRALGGYTF

size: many
D: -
J: TRBJ1-2
V: TRBV6-5
DNA: TGTGCCAGCAGCCGGGGAGAGGACTATGGCTACACCTTC
CDR3: CASSRGEDYGYTF

size: many
D: -
J: TRBJ2-7
V: TRBV18
DNA: TGTGCCAGCTCGCAGACAGACTACGAGCAGTACTTC
CDR3: CASSQTDYEQYF

size: few
D: -
J: TRBJ2-7
V: TRBV11-3
DNA: TGTGCCAGCAGCCTCAATGGATACGAGCAGTACTTC
CDR3: CASSLNGYEQYF

size: many
D: -
J: TRBJ2-1
V: TRBV5-1
DNA: TGCGCCAGCAGCTTGGGCGGGCGCCTATTTAATGAGCAGTTCTTC
CDR3: CASSLGGRLFNEQFF

size: few
D: TRBD2
J: TRBJ2-3
V: TRBV6-1
DNA: TGTGCCAGCAGTGAAAAAGCGGCGGGGGGATTCGGAGATACGCAGTATTTT
CDR3: CASSEKAAGGFGDTQYF

size: -
D: TRBD2
J: TRBJ2-3
V: TRBV20-1
DNA: TGCAGTGCTGGACAAAGACTAGCGGCTAGCACAGATACGCAGTATTTT
CDR3: CSAGQRLAASTDTQYF

size: -
D: -
J: TRBJ2-7
V: TRBV20-1
DNA: TGCAGTGCTAGCCAACCGGTGGCAGCCTACGAGCGGTACTTC
CDR3: CSASQPVAAYERYF

size: many
D: -
J: TRBJ2-4
V: TRBV6-2/TRBV6-3
DNA: TGTGCCAGCAGTTACACGGACGCGGGCATTCAGTACTTC
CDR3: CASSYTDAGIQYF

size: -
D: -
J: TRBJ2-1
V: TRBV5-1
DNA: TGCGCCAGCAGCTTGGCTCCCTCCATGGATCAGTTCTTC
CDR3: CASSLAPSMDQFF

size: -
D: -
J: TRBJ1-1
V: TRBV5-1
DNA: TGCGCCAGCAGCCCGAATTCCAGGGGGAACACTGAAGCTTTCTTT
CDR3: CASSPNSRGNTEAFF

size: -
D: -
J: TRBJ2-3
V: TRBV4-1
DNA: TGCGCCAGCAGCCAAGGTCACCCCCACGGAGATACGCAGTATTTT
CDR3: CASSQGHPHGDTQYF

size: few
D: -
J: TRBJ2-5
V: TRBV30
DNA: TGTGCCTGGGACTTATCGGGTGGGGAGACCCAGTACTTC
CDR3: CAWDLSGGETQYF

size: -
D: -
J: TRBJ2-3
V: TRBV29-1
DNA: TGCAGCGTTGCTGGCGGGACTACAGATACGCAGTATTTT
CDR3: CSVAGGTTDTQYF

size: -
D: TRBD1
J: TRBJ2-7
V: TRBV28
DNA: TGTGCCCTAGGGGACAGGGGATTCTACGAGCAGTACTTC
CDR3: CALGDRGFYEQYF

size: -
D: -
J: TRBJ2-1
V: TRBV7-2
DNA: TGTGCCAGCAGCCTCCTCTCGAAGACCCAGTTCTTC
CDR3: CASSLLSKTQFF

size: few
D: -
J: TRBJ2-7
V: TRBV20-1
DNA: TGCAGTGCTCGACCCCCCCAGGGATTATACGAGCAGTACTTC
CDR3: CSARPPQGLYEQYF

size: many
D: -
J: TRBJ2-7
V: TRBV6-5
DNA: TGTGCCAGCCGCTCCCGGGGAACAGACTTCTACGAGCAGTACTTC
CDR3: CASRSRGTDFYEQYF

size: many
D: TRBD1
J: TRBJ2-1
V: TRBV11-3
DNA: TGTGCCAGCAGCTTACGGGACAGGGGGGTCAATGAGCAGTTCTTC
CDR3: CASSLRDRGVNEQFF

size: -
D: -
J: TRBJ2-3
V: TRBV9
DNA: TGTGCCAGCAGCGTATGGGGAGGCGAGAACACAGATACGCAGTATTTT
CDR3: CASSVWGGENTDTQYF

size: -
D: TRBD1
J: TRBJ1-2
V: TRBV3-1
DNA: TGTGCCAGCAGCCCTACAATGACAGGGGGCCGCCATGGCTACACCTTC
CDR3: CASSPTMTGGRHGYTF

size: many
D: TRBD1
J: TRBJ1-5
V: TRBV2
DNA: TGTGCCAGCAGCAGACAGGGGTCGGAACAGCCCCAGCATTTT
CDR3: CASSRQGSEQPQHF